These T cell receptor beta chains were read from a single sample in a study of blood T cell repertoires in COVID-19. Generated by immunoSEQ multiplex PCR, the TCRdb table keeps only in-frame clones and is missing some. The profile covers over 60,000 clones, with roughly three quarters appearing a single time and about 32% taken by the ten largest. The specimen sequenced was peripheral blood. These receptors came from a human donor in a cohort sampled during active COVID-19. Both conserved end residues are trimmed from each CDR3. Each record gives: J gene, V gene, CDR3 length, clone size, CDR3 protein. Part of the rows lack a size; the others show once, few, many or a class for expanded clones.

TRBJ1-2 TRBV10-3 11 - ASRTGRDYGYT
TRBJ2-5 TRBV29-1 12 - SGASGTGQETQY
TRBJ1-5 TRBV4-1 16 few ASSQGGTGTFGNQPQH
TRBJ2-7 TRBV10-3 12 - AISLGQGLGEQY
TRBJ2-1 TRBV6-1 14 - ASSEFGGRAVDEQF
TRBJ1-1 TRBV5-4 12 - ASSPGQGPTEAF
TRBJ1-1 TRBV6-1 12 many ASSEDRGGTEAF
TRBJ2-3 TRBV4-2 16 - ASSQESSAGGSTDTQY
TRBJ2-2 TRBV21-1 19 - ASSKERGKGLGGPNTGELF
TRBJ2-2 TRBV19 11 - ASRRQGTGELF
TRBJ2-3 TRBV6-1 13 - ASSEGPLAGDTQY
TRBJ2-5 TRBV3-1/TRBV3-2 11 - ATRLGPQETQY
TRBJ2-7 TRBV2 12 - ASSRTSGTYEQY
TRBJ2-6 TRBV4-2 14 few ASSQDQGSGANVLT
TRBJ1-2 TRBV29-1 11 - SASQLPARGYT
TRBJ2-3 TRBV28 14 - ASSSGQGRRTDTQY
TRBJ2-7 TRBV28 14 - ASSPNTGTGSYEQY
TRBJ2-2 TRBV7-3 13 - ASSPGDANTGELF
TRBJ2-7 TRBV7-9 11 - ASTFKGDYEQY
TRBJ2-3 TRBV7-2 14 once ASSPLLGGGTDTQY
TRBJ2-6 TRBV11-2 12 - ASTHSNGANVLT
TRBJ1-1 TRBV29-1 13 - SAEPGSRGSTEAF
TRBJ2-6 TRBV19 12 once ASTPGSGANVLT
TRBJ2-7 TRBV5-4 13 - ASSPGTGGNYEQY
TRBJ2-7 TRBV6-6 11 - ASTKAGSYEQY
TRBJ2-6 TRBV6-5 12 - ASRGGPGANVLT
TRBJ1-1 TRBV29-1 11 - SVEETGNTEAF
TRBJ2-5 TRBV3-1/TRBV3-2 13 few ASSPLAGAGETQY
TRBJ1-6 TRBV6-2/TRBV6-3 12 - ASSWGSGGSPLH
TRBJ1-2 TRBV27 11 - ASRPVAGDGYT
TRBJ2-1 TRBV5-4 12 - ASSRSRERNEQF
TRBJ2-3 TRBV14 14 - ASSRRLAGGPDTQY
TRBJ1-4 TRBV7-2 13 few ASSSPMAGVEKLF
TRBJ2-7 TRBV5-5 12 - ASSSGTAFYEQY
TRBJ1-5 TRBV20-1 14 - SASPATGVSNQPQH
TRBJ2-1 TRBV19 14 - ASSISGQPDGREQF
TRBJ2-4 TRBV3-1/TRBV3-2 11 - ASSQGQGNIQY
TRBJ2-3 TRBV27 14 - ASSATSGSLTDTQY
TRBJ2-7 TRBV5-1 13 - ASSSGQGASYEQY
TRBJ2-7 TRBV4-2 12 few ASSHEGQGYEQY
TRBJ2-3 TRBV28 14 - ASSRGDTPSTDTQY
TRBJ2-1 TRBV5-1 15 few ASTSTSTSGSLGKEF
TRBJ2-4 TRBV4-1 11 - ASSTGTENIQY
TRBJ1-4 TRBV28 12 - ASMGGRVNEKLF
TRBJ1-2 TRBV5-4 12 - ASSLQGVNYGYT
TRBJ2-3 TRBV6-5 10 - ASRSSTDTQY
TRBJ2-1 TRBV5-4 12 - ASSRGRTRGGQF
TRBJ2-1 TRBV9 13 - ASSLTTGAYNEQF
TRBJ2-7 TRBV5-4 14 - ASSSRSGTLTYEQY
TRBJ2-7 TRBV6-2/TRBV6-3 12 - ASSYTRGSYEQY
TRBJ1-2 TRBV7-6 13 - ASSPDRGGSYGYT
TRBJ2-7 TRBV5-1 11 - ASSLDRTDEQY